This record concerns one T cell receptor (beta chain) sequence. Its cognate antigen is unknown. This PCR relied on a set of 60 Vbeta primers and 13 Jbeta primers. Profiling relied on immunoSEQ multiplex PCR, and the TCRdb table lists in-frame clones only, not all of them. The listing records under 200,000 clones. The sample originates from a study of cytomegalovirus exposure and HLA in healthy donors. Study-wide points: CMV antigen specificity of a few CMV-associated chains was confirmed in vitro.

CDR3 length equals 13 residues. The V gene end was trimmed by 7 bases and the J gene end by 5 bases; junction bases not matched to a gene: 4. Germline V CDR1 and CDR2: ENHRY, SYGVKD. Source material: PBMCs. This sequence originates from a man aged 30 to 45 in good health and CMV-seronegative. This sequence joins TRBV10-3 and TRBJ1-1; 10 bases match TRBD1. The CDR3 is CAINGDRGTEAFF. CDR3 DNA sequence: TGTGCCATCAACGGGGACAGGGGAACTGAAGCTTTCTTT.